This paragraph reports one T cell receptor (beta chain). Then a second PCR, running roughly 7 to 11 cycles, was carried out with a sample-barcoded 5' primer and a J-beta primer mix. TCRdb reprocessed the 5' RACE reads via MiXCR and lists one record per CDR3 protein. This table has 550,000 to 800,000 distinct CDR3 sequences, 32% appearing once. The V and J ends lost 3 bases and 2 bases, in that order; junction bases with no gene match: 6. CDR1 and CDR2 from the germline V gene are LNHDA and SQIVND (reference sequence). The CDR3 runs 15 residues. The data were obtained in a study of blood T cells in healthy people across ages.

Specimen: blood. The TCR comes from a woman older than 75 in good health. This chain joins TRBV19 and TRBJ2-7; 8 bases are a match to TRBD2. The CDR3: CASSIGGDRPYEQYF. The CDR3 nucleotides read TGTGCCAGTAGTATCGGGGGGGATCGACCCTACGAGCAGTACTTC.